Here is one TCR beta chain with its context. Patients at the Seattle site were enrolled during active infection and followed longitudinally. This sample is drawn from a study of blood T cell repertoires in COVID-19. Background on the study: COVID-19 samples, acute and convalescent, were from the United States, Italy and Spain.

The V gene lost 7 bases and the J gene lost 2 bases, with 11 bases spanning the gap. This CDR3 comprises 13 residues. The germline gives CDR1 LNHDA, CDR2 SQIVND (reference sequence). Per the authors' pipeline: The assay estimated nucleated cells by amplifying reference gene primers. Clones were read by immunoSEQ multiplex PCR, and TCRdb kept only the in-frame ones, dropping some. That table gives V, J and clone size, and the DNA gave D and trimming. The data show 95,000 to 150,000 clones, roughly 89% seen once. The sequenced sample consisted of peripheral blood. V is TRBV19 and J is TRBJ1-2; D perhaps matches TRBD1 (6 bases). This TCR was sampled from a woman aged 55-69 years with COVID-19, enrolled during active disease. CDR3 residues: CASTQTGNYGYTF. CDR3 bases: TGTGCCAGTACCCAGACAGGAAACTATGGCTACACCTTC. Together with reference TRBV19 and TRBJ1-2, the CDR3 gives the full variable domain: DGGITQSPKYLFRKEGQNVTLSCEQNLNHDAMYWYRQDPGQGLRLIYYSQIVNDFQKGDIAEGYSVSREKKESFPLTVTSAQKNPTAFYLCASTQTGNYGYTFGSGTRLTVV.